Following are 30 T cell receptor beta chains from one sample sequenced in a study of blood T cell repertoires in COVID-19. Produced via immunoSEQ multiplex PCR; TCRdb's table is partial and in-frame only. The sample contains about 170,000 clones, approximately 80% of which appear only once. Sequencing was performed on PBMCs or T cells enriched from blood (not recorded which). The source of these receptors is a man between 50 and 59 years old who had recovered from COVID-19.

In regard to this clone: Other nucleotide sequences from this sample produce the same CDR3. The chain couples TRBV5-4 to TRBJ2-6; D possibly corresponds to TRBD1 (5 bases). This CDR3 has 14 amino acids. Germline lookup yields CDR1 SGHNT and CDR2 YYREEE (reference sequence). Trimming removed 2 bases at V and 3 bases at J, with 6 bases between. CDR3 amino acids: CASSLRGGANVLTF. CDR3 DNA sequence: TGTGCCAGCAGCTTAAGGGGTGGGGCCAACGTCCTGACTTTC.

The rearrangement links TRBV3-1 (or the pseudogene TRBV3-2) to TRBJ2-2; D perhaps matches TRBD2 (5 bases). Trimming cost V 4 bases and J 7 bases, with 13 bases left between them. The CDR3 contains 14 residues. Germline CDR1 LGHDT, CDR2 YNNKEL (reference sequence). The CDR3 loop is CASSPQLGVGELFF. CDR3 coding DNA: TGTGCCAGCAGCCCCCAATTGGGAGTCGGGGAGCTGTTTTTT.

The gene calls are TRBV7-9 and TRBJ1-1; D remains unclear. Germline lookup yields CDR1 SEHNR and CDR2 FQNEAQ (reference sequence). Trimming removed 5 bases at V and 4 bases at J, with 11 bases between. The CDR3 is 13 amino acids. The CDR3 DNA reads TGTGCCAGCAGCCTCCCGCAGATCACTGAAGCTTTCTTT. Translation gives CASSLPQITEAFF.

The chain recombines TRBV3-1 (or the pseudogene TRBV3-2) with TRBJ2-3; 15 bases are a match to TRBD2. Germline CDR1 and CDR2: LGHDT and YNNKEL (reference sequence). The trim removed 3 bases at V and 1 base at J, leaving 5 bases unmatched. This CDR3 spans 18 amino acids. This CDR3 is CASSHGTSGGIGTDTQYF. The CDR3, as DNA: TGTGCCAGCAGCCATGGGACTAGCGGGGGGATAGGCACAGATACGCAGTATTTT.

This chain connects TRBV6-5 to TRBJ1-5, with D maybe TRBD1 (5 bases). CDR1 MNHEY and CDR2 SVGAGI come from the germline V gene. V was cut by 0 bases and J by 9 bases, with 12 bases left in between. The CDR3 is made up of 14 amino acids. The CDR3 region is CASSYSGRAPPQHF. CDR3 nucleotide sequence: TGTGCCAGCAGTTACTCGGGCAGGGCCCCGCCCCAGCATTTT.

In this sample, this clone turned up a few times. The genes are TRBV3-1 (or the pseudogene TRBV3-2) and TRBJ2-7; D possibly corresponds to TRBD2 (6 bases). Germline CDR1 LGHDT, CDR2 YNNKEL (reference sequence). Trimming cost V 6 bases and J 8 bases, with 14 bases left between them. The CDR3 is 12 amino acids. The CDR3 nucleotides are TGTGCCAGCAGAGCGGCGGGGAATAAGCAGTACTTC. The encoded protein is CASRAAGNKQYF.

This clone was seen just once. The chain combines TRBV4-2 with TRBJ2-3; 8 bases agree with TRBD2. The CDR3 is 15 residues long. Germline V gene lookup returns CDR1 LGHNA and CDR2 YNFKEQ. The J segment lost 4 bases and the V segment lost 4 bases, leaving 7 bases of the junction unmatched. The CDR3 region has the DNA TGTGCCAGCAGCCTCCTGGCGGGGGGACCAGATACGCAGTATTTT. The encoded protein is CASSLLAGGPDTQYF.

The V call is TRBV19, the J call TRBJ2-6; 11 bases are shared with TRBD1. The CDR3 sequence is 17 residues long. Germline CDR1 is LNHDA and CDR2 is SQIVND (reference sequence). V shed 3 bases and J 0 bases; nucleotides not matched to a gene: 1. DNA for the CDR3: TGTGCCAGTAGTATTGGGACAGGGGGCTCTGGGGCCAACGTCCTGACTTTC. It specifies CASSIGTGGSGANVLTF. Complete variable domain (other parts from reference TRBV19 and TRBJ2-6): DGGITQSPKYLFRKEGQNVTLSCEQNLNHDAMYWYRQDPGQGLRLIYYSQIVNDFQKGDIAEGYSVSREKKESFPLTVTSAQKNPTAFYLCASSIGTGGSGANVLTFGAGSRLTVL.

Within the sample, this clone is medium-sized. This sequence joins TRBV7-2 and TRBJ2-7; D gene uncertain. CDR3 length: 11 amino acids. Trimming left V 5 bases short and J 1 base short, with 3 bases between. In germline, CDR1 is SGHTA, CDR2 FQGNSA. CDR3 DNA: TGTGCCAGCAGCCGGTCCTACGAGCAGTACTTC. Translation: CASSRSYEQYF.

This clone came up once. The V gene is TRBV28, the J gene TRBJ2-3, with D possibly being TRBD2 (5 bases). The CDR3 runs 16 residues. Germline loops: CDR1 MDHEN, CDR2 SYDVKM. Trimming left V 5 bases short and J 0 bases short, with 15 bases between. This CDR3 reads CASSIPRGPSTDTQYF. DNA for the CDR3: TGTGCCAGCAGTATCCCCCGAGGGCCGAGCACAGATACGCAGTATTTT.

The chain links TRBV2 to TRBJ1-1; D is unclear. The germline V gene encodes CDR1 SNHLY and CDR2 FYNNEI. V was shortened by 8 bases and J by 1 base, with 11 bases between the two germline ends. CDR3 length: 13 residues. In DNA form, the CDR3 reads TGTGCCAGCGGAGTAACCCCGAACACTGAAGCTTTCTTT. Its translation is CASGVTPNTEAFF.

This sequence joins TRBV19 and TRBJ1-5, with D possibly matching TRBD1 (5 bases). Looked up from germline, CDR1 is LNHDA and CDR2 is SQIVND (reference sequence). This CDR3 region has 15 residues. Trimming pared 3 bases from V and 2 bases from J, leaving 11 bases between. The CDR3 sequence is CASSIRQYGNQPQHF. For the CDR3, the DNA is TGTGCCAGTAGTATCCGACAGTACGGCAATCAGCCCCAGCATTTT.

This chain's CDR3 is CASSRREGADTDTQYF. The CDR3 coding sequence is TGTGCCAGCAGCCGACGAGAGGGGGCTGACACAGATACGCAGTATTTT. This chain uses TRBV13 with TRBJ2-3; 7 bases are shared with TRBD1. The CDR3 contains 16 residues. V gave up 5 bases and J gave up 2 bases; unmatched junction bases: 10. Germline CDR1 and CDR2: PRHDT and FYEKMQ (reference sequence).

V usage is TRBV7-9 and J usage is TRBJ1-2; a weak D match, TRBD1 (5 bases). Trimming removed 1 base from V and 8 bases from J, with 17 bases in between. The CDR3 length is 15 residues. Germline values: CDR1 SEHNR, CDR2 FQNEAQ (reference sequence). CDR3 DNA sequence: TGTGCCAGCAGCTTAGGCGGGGGAATGAGCTGGGGCTACACCTTC. Translated: CASSLGGGMSWGYTF.

V and J are TRBV4-1 and TRBJ1-2; D remains ambiguous. The CDR3 contains 16 residues. Trimming left V 4 bases short and J 4 bases short, with 19 bases between. Per germline, CDR1 MGHRA and CDR2 YSYEKL. CDR3 sequence: CASSLTDTSYSYGYTF. CDR3 DNA: TGCGCCAGCAGCCTTACAGACACCAGCTATTCCTATGGCTACACCTTC.

The genes are TRBV3-1 (or the pseudogene TRBV3-2) and TRBJ2-5, with 8 positions matching TRBD2. V lost 4 bases, J lost 5 bases, and 6 bases stayed unmatched. Germline V gene sequence: CDR1 LGHDT, CDR2 YNNKEL (reference sequence). The CDR3 runs to 14 residues. The chain's CDR3 is CASSLQTSAETQYF. The CDR3 bases are TGTGCCAGCAGCCTTCAGACTAGCGCGGAGACCCAGTACTTC.

V and J are TRBV29-1 and TRBJ1-2, with TRBD1 as a possible D gene (6 bases). Germline lookup yields CDR1 SQVTM and CDR2 ANQGSEA. V lost 4 bases, J lost 2 bases, and 14 bases lay in between. The CDR3 has 14 residues. The CDR3 sequence is CSVGVNRENYGYTF. CDR3 in DNA: TGCAGCGTTGGGGTTAACAGGGAAAACTATGGCTACACCTTC.

The chain links TRBV28 to TRBJ1-5; D may be TRBD1 (5 bases). The V end was cut by 8 bases, the J end by 1 base, with 15 bases between. The CDR3 is made up of 15 amino acids. Germline values: CDR1 MDHEN, CDR2 SYDVKM. The CDR3, as DNA: TGTGCCAGCCGTTCCTATAGGACAAGCAATCAGCCCCAGCATTTT. Translating gives CASRSYRTSNQPQHF.

The chain has TRBV24-1 and TRBJ2-4, with no clear D. CDR1 is KGHDR and CDR2 is SFDVKD in the germline V gene. The length of the CDR3 is 15 residues. Trimming pared 9 bases from V and 0 bases from J, leaving 14 bases between. CDR3 in DNA: TGTGCCACCCTTGGCAGGCAGTTAGCCAAAAACATTCAGTACTTC. Encoded protein: CATLGRQLAKNIQYF.

There are a few counts of this clone. This chain links TRBV4-2 with TRBJ2-2, with 9 bases identical to TRBD2. Germline V gives CDR1 LGHNA, CDR2 YNFKEQ. CDR3 size: 14 residues. Losses at the gene ends were 5 bases for V and 3 bases for J; bases not matched to a gene: 1. CDR3: CASSERGDTGELFF. In nucleotides, the CDR3 is TGTGCCAGCAGCGAGCGGGGGGACACCGGGGAGCTGTTTTTT.

The CDR3 sequence is CASSHPKGVNIQYF. In DNA, the CDR3 is TGTGCCAGCAGCCACCCCAAGGGAGTGAACATTCAGTACTTC. The chain employs TRBV4-2 and TRBJ2-4; possibly TRBD2 for D (5 bases). V shed 3 bases and J shed 7 bases, with 13 bases lying between them. CDR3 size: 14 residues. Germline V gene lookup returns CDR1 LGHNA and CDR2 YNFKEQ.

The rearrangement links TRBV15 to TRBJ2-7; TRBD1 matches 9 bases. Germline lookup yields CDR1 LNHNV and CDR2 YYDKDF (reference sequence). This CDR3 has 14 residues. The junction had 3 bases not matched to a gene; V was cut back by 6 bases and J by 0 bases. This CDR3 is CATRQGQGSYEQYF. CDR3 nucleotide sequence: TGTGCCACCAGACAGGGACAGGGCTCCTACGAGCAGTACTTC.

The chain combines TRBV10-3 with TRBJ1-2; 12 bases agree with TRBD1. V shed 6 bases and J 8 bases; nucleotides not matched to a gene: 4. CDR3 length equals 13 residues. CDR1 and CDR2 from the germline V gene are ENHRY and SYGVKD. CDR3 protein: CAIRGTGGAGYTF. The CDR3 nucleotides are TGTGCCATCAGAGGGACAGGGGGCGCGGGCTACACCTTC.

The chain has TRBV2 and TRBJ2-4; D is undetermined. The germline CDR1 and CDR2 sequences are SNHLY and FYNNEI. The V end lost 8 bases, the J end lost 0 bases, and 5 bases lay between the germline ends. The CDR3 is 12 residues long. Here the CDR3 DNA reads TGTGCCAGCGGCATAGCCAAAAACATTCAGTACTTC. It translates to CASGIAKNIQYF.

This chain links TRBV5-6 with TRBJ2-3; the D is unclear. The CDR3 covers 12 residues. With 4 bases removed from V and 4 bases from J, the gap between germline ends came to 7 bases. Germline loops: CDR1 SGHDT, CDR2 YYEEEE. Here the CDR3 DNA reads TGTGCCAGCAGCCCCTCTTCAGATACGCAGTATTTT. Its protein product is CASSPSSDTQYF.

The chain couples TRBV9 to TRBJ2-7; D might be TRBD1 (5 bases). The CDR3 has 13 amino acids. Trimming took off 1 base at V and 3 bases at J, with 8 bases between the two ends. The germline V gene has CDR1 SGDLS and CDR2 YYNGEE. CDR3 protein: CASSVKGDYEQYF. The CDR3 nucleotides read TGTGCCAGCAGCGTAAAAGGGGACTACGAGCAGTACTTC.

The genes are TRBV6-5 and TRBJ1-6; D call uncertain. Trimming took off 4 bases at V and 4 bases at J, with 11 bases between the two ends. CDR3 length equals 15 residues. Germline CDR1 MNHEY, CDR2 SVGAGI. The DNA of the CDR3 is TGTGCCAGCAGTTCCCCACAGAAGTATAATTCACCCCTCCACTTT. Protein: CASSSPQKYNSPLHF.

The chain is built from TRBV7-8 and TRBJ1-3; D not resolved. V shed 0 bases and J shed 0 bases, with 9 bases lying between them. This CDR3 is 16 amino acids long. Germline assignment: CDR1 SGHVS and CDR2 FQNEAQ. DNA of the CDR3: TGTGCCAGCAGCTTAGCGTCGATCAGCTCTGGAAACACCATATATTTT. Translation gives CASSLASISSGNTIYF.

The chain couples TRBV7-3 to TRBJ2-7; 7 nucleotides align to TRBD1. The V segment lost 4 bases and the J segment 7 bases; nucleotides outside the gene matches: 4. Germline loops: CDR1 SGHTA, CDR2 FQGTGA. This CDR3 region has 12 residues. CDR3 DNA sequence: TGTGCCAGCAGCTCCCCGGGACAGGAGCAGTACTTC. It is translated as CASSSPGQEQYF.

The chain combines TRBV2 with TRBJ1-6, with D possibly TRBD1 on 5 matching bases. The V gene lost 5 bases and the J gene lost 5 bases, with 10 bases spanning the gap. The CDR3 totals 14 residues. CDR1 is SNHLY, CDR2 FYNNEI, per germline. The CDR3 sequence: CASSITGDNSPLHF. The DNA of the CDR3 is TGTGCCAGCAGTATTACAGGAGATAATTCACCCCTCCACTTT.